This T cell receptor beta chain stems from a study of T-cell reconstitution after alpha-beta-depleted transplantation in children (dated by TCRdb to about 2016). About the study as a whole: Using TCR repertoire profiling, the study followed T-cell immune reconstitution in a quantitative way in children after TCRalphabeta/CD19-depleted allogeneic hematopoietic cell transplantation. Here is what the overall study found, with its caveats: Over the following months the frequencies of hyperexpanded clones went down, and after one year T-cell counts and TCRbeta diversity were mostly credited to newly produced T cells. The high TCRbeta diversity at day 60 in some patients was ascribed to recipient T cells and intrathymic progenitors that had survived conditioning. The apparently early alphabetaT-cell count recovery about two months after transplant was reportedly dependent on only several hundred rapidly expanded clones derived from non-depleted graft cells.

The treatment or condition label corresponds to: allogeneic hematopoietic cell transplantation with graft depleted of TCRalphabeta T cells and CD19 B cells. TCRalphabeta/CD19-depleted allogeneic hematopoietic cell grafts were given to the transplant recipients, all of whom were children. Looking up the germline V gene yields CDR1 SGHTA and CDR2 FQGNSA. The CDR3, cysteine through phenylalanine, is 14 amino acids long. The read is trimmed to its CDR3 DNA, 42 bases read in frame from base 1. Trimming takes 6 bases from V and 0 bases from J, and the germline ends sit 10 bases apart. This clonotype showed up many times. This receptor's antigen is unknown. No clone much larger than this one lies a single base away; base qualities are absent. Library construction relied on PCR. Reads for this sample came from an Illumina HiSeq 2500. Molecular barcoding was employed in the preparation of TCR libraries, with unique molecular identifiers being used to normalize TCRbeta repertoire quantification. Clones were called with MiXCR by TCRdb after fastp trimmed the public reads at Q25, and only in-frame beta chains were retained. Rows are unified per CDR3 protein, each entry keeping the most common DNA and genes. This sample comprises a few hundred thousand distinct CDR3 sequences, about a tenth of them detected only once. Approximately 30% of the sample belongs to the ten largest clones.

The material sequenced was PBMCs, taken before TCRalphabeta/CD19-depleted stem cell transplant. In this chain, TRBV7-2 is recombined with TRBJ2-3; the D gene could be either TRBD1 or TRBD2, each agreeing at 5 bases. The TCR sequence derives from a child in the first two years of life with acute myeloid leukemia, due to receive a stem cell transplant. The CDR3 region reads CASRGRVSTDTQYF. The bases are TGTGCCAGCAGGGGACGAGTGAGCACAGATACGCAGTATTTT.